The 13 T cell receptor beta chains below all came from one sample that was sequenced in a study of T cell responses to AZD1222 COVID-19 vaccine. Repertoires were generated with immunoSEQ multiplex PCR, while TCRdb's copy carries only in-frame clones and drops some. The data contain roughly 200,000 clones, under 95% of them singletons. Sequenced material: peripheral blood, taken on day 0 of MenACWY control vaccination. The receptors derive from an adult in good health.

This chain connects TRBV11-2 to TRBJ2-2; TRBD1 matches 8 bases. The CDR3 sequence is 16 residues long. Germline trimming cut 2 bases from V and 4 bases from J; bases unmatched to any gene: 6. In germline, CDR1 is SGHAT, CDR2 FQNNGV. CDR3 loop: CASSLLRGRTTGELFF. CDR3 nucleotide sequence: TGTGCCAGCAGCTTACTCAGGGGGCGAACCACCGGGGAGCTGTTTTTT.

This chain joins TRBV24-1 and TRBJ1-5; possibly TRBD1 for D (6 bases). The V gene's germline CDR1 is KGHDR and CDR2 SFDVKD. Trimming left V 5 bases short and J 0 bases short, with 13 bases between. The CDR3 runs 16 residues. In DNA form, the CDR3 reads TGTGCCACCAGTGTAGGCAGGGGAGATAGCAATCAGCCCCAGCATTTT. Translated, it gives CATSVGRGDSNQPQHF.

J is TRBJ1-3 and V is TRBV6-6; 8 bases line up with TRBD1. Looked up from germline, CDR1 is MNHNY and CDR2 is SVGAGI (reference sequence). Trimming took 6 bases from V and 4 from J; bases not matched to a gene: 5. This CDR3 has 14 residues. The CDR3 DNA sequence: TGTGCCAGCAGACAGACAGGGGAAGGAAACACCATATATTTT. This gives the protein CASRQTGEGNTIYF.

The V call is TRBV10-3, the J call TRBJ2-3, with D possibly being TRBD1 or TRBD2 (6 bases each). V gave up 5 bases and J gave up 4 bases, with 16 bases separating them. The CDR3 runs to 15 residues. Germline CDR1 ENHRY, CDR2 SYGVKD. CDR3 bases: TGTGCCATCAGTTCGGGGGCGGGGTGGTCAGATACGCAGTATTTT. This gives the protein CAISSGAGWSDTQYF.

This clone was recorded once. V gene TRBV6-1 combines with J gene TRBJ1-5; no clear D gene. Germline V gene data show CDR1 as MNHNS and CDR2 as SASEGT. This CDR3 is built from 16 residues. Deletions cut 3 bases from V and 8 bases from J, with 20 bases between. This chain's CDR3 is CASSESQVKRMEPQHF. The CDR3 DNA reads as TGTGCCAGCAGTGAGTCTCAGGTAAAGAGGATGGAGCCCCAGCATTTT.

The V call is TRBV5-1, the J call TRBJ2-7, with TRBD1 matching 7 bases. Germline CDR1 and CDR2: SGHRS and YFSETQ. This CDR3 contains 14 residues. V dropped 2 bases and J dropped 3; count of bases not matched to a gene: 5. The CDR3 sequence is CASSFGQGDYEQYF. DNA for the CDR3: TGCGCCAGCAGCTTTGGGCAGGGGGACTACGAGCAGTACTTC.

This clone appeared a single time. The V and J genes are TRBV7-8 and TRBJ2-1, with 11 nucleotides matching TRBD1. Germline assignment: CDR1 SGHVS and CDR2 FQNEAQ. Losses at the gene ends were 5 bases for V and 8 bases for J; bases not matched to a gene: 2. The CDR3 consists of 13 residues. The CDR3 nucleotides are TGTGCCAGCAGCCGGGACAGGGGGGATGAGCAGTTCTTC. This gives the protein CASSRDRGDEQFF.

The chain combines TRBV30 with TRBJ1-3; no firm D call. The CDR3 has 15 residues. V lost 2 bases to trimming and J lost 0 bases, with 11 bases between them. Germline V lookup: CDR1 GTSNPN, CDR2 SVGIG (reference sequence). The CDR3 DNA sequence: TGTGCCTGGAGTTCGGGCCGCTCCTCTGGAAACACCATATATTTT. Amino acids: CAWSSGRSSGNTIYF.

V and J are TRBV7-8 and TRBJ1-5, with 12 positions matching TRBD1. Germline trimming cut 2 bases from V and 7 bases from J; bases unmatched to any gene: 9. The CDR3 extends over 17 amino acids. The V gene's germline CDR1 is SGHVS and CDR2 FQNEAQ. The chain's CDR3 is CASSLIPGTGGGQPQHF. The CDR3 nucleotides read TGTGCCAGCAGCTTAATCCCGGGGACAGGGGGCGGACAGCCCCAGCATTTT.

The rearrangement links TRBV19 to TRBJ1-1, with D possibly matching TRBD1 (6 bases). V dropped 4 bases and J dropped 4 bases, with 19 bases sitting between them. CDR3 length: 16 amino acids. Per germline, CDR1 LNHDA and CDR2 SQIVND (reference sequence). CDR3 in DNA: TGTGCCAGTAGTACAGTAGTCGCGGGGGCTACCACTGAAGCTTTCTTT. It translates to CASSTVVAGATTEAFF.

This clone was picked up one time. The V and J genes are TRBV30 and TRBJ1-1, with 8 positions matching TRBD1. Germline trimming cut 2 bases from V and 7 bases from J; bases unmatched to any gene: 6. This CDR3 contains 13 residues. Germline V gives CDR1 GTSNPN, CDR2 SVGIG (reference sequence). This CDR3 reads CAWSFGQGGEAFF. DNA of the CDR3: TGTGCCTGGAGTTTCGGACAGGGTGGTGAAGCTTTCTTT.

The rearrangement joins TRBV6-1 to TRBJ1-1, with D unresolved. The germline CDR1 and CDR2 sequences are MNHNS and SASEGT. This CDR3 contains 15 residues. V lost 0 bases to trimming and J lost 0 bases, with 8 bases between them. CDR3 residues: CASSEAKGVNTEAFF. CDR3 sequence (DNA): TGTGCCAGCAGTGAAGCGAAGGGAGTGAACACTGAAGCTTTCTTT.

The gene calls are TRBV3-1 (or the pseudogene TRBV3-2) and TRBJ2-1; tentative D call: TRBD1 (6 bases). Germline V lookup: CDR1 LGHDT, CDR2 YNNKEL (reference sequence). With 2 bases removed from V and 0 bases from J, the gap between germline ends came to 8 bases. The CDR3 totals 15 residues. CDR3 DNA: TGTGCCAGCAGCCAAACAGGGAGCTCCTACAATGAGCAGTTCTTC. Its protein is CASSQTGSSYNEQFF.